This entry lists 5 T cell receptor beta chains sequenced from one sample in a study of beta chain features in type 1 diabetes. General observations from the study: TCRB CDR3s were moderately but significantly shorter in Type 1 diabetes patients in all four CD4+ subsets.

For these receptors, no antigen is known. What was sequenced were expressed TCRB transcripts, since all of the isolated RNA had been reverse transcribed. Profiling relied on immunoSEQ multiplex PCR, and the TCRdb table lists in-frame clones only, not all of them. Of about 400,000 clones listed, roughly 12% are singletons. Specimen: naive CD4+ T cells from blood. These receptors came from a woman aged 18-35 years with type 1 diabetes.

The rearrangement links TRBV11-2 to TRBJ2-2, with 7 bases aligning to TRBD2. With V trimmed by 2 bases and J by 4 bases, 13 bases remained unmatched. Germline CDR1 is SGHAT and CDR2 is FQNNGV. CDR3 length: 18 residues. CDR3 in DNA: TGTGCCAGCAGCTTAACCGGGACTACGCAAAAACTCACCGGGGAGCTGTTTTTT. Translated: CASSLTGTTQKLTGELFF.

A few counts support this clone. The chain has TRBV28 and TRBJ1-1; D not resolved. Trimming removed 6 bases from V and 4 bases from J, with 18 bases in between. The CDR3 runs 15 residues. Germline values: CDR1 MDHEN, CDR2 SYDVKM. CDR3 nucleotides: TGTGCCAGCAGGGGTTCGGGGAGAGGAGGCACTGAAGCTTTCTTT. Translating it yields CASRGSGRGGTEAFF. The whole variable domain, filled in from reference TRBV28 and TRBJ1-1, reads DVKVTQSSRYLVKRTGEKVFLECVQDMDHENMFWYRQDPGLGLRLIYFSYDVKMKEKGDIPEGYSVSREKKERFSLILESASTNQTSMYLCASRGSGRGGTEAFFGQGTRLTVV.

This clone came up a few times. The CDR3 coding sequence is TGTGCCAGCTCACCCTCCGCCGGGGAGACCCAGTACTTC. Amino acids: CASSPSAGETQYF. The chain carries TRBV18 and TRBJ2-5; D is ambiguous. V gave up 3 bases and J gave up 5 bases, with 10 bases separating them. Germline-derived CDR1 and CDR2 are KGHSH and LQKENI. This CDR3 has 13 residues.

The table lists this clone with a few counts. This chain uses TRBV5-1 with TRBJ1-2; the match to TRBD1 covers 7 bases. Germline values: CDR1 SGHRS, CDR2 YFSETQ. V gave up 4 bases and J gave up 3 bases; unmatched junction bases: 6. CDR3 length: 14 residues. The CDR3 DNA reads as TGCGCCAGCAGCATTACAGGGGCGGACTATGGCTACACCTTC. This codes for CASSITGADYGYTF.

The chain has TRBV7-9 and TRBJ2-7; D is undetermined. The CDR3 has 11 residues. Germline V gives CDR1 SEHNR, CDR2 FQNEAQ (reference sequence). The V end lost 3 bases, the J end lost 6 bases, and 6 bases lay between the germline ends. The CDR3 loop reads CASSFSAEQYF. CDR3 DNA sequence: TGTGCCAGCAGCTTCAGCGCCGAGCAGTACTTC.